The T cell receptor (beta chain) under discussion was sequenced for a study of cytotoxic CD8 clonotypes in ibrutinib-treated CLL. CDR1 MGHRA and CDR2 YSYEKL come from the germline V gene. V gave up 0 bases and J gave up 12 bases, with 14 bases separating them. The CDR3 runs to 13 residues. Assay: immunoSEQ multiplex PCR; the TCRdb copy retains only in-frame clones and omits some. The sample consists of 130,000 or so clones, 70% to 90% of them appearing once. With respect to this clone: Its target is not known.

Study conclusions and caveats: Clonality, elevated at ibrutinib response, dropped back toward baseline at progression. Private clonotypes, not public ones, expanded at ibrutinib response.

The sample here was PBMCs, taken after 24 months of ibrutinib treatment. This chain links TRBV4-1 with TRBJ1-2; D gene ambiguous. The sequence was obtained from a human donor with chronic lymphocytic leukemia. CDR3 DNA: TGCGCCAGCAGCCAAGATGGGTCGTGGTTGCACACCTTC. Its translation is CASSQDGSWLHTF.